These 25 T cell receptor beta chains were sequenced from one sample in a study of blood T cell repertoires in COVID-19. Generated by immunoSEQ multiplex PCR, the TCRdb table keeps only in-frame clones and is missing some. The data show roughly 200,000 clones, 80% to 85% seen once. Sequencing was done on a sample of peripheral blood. These receptor sequences come from a man aged 50 to 60 with active or convalescent COVID-19.

This clone came up a few times. The genes are TRBV5-1 and TRBJ1-1; D might be TRBD1 (5 bases). Germline loops: CDR1 SGHRS, CDR2 YFSETQ. This CDR3 comprises 12 residues. Trimming removed 2 bases from V and 3 bases from J, with 5 bases in between. The CDR3 nucleotides are TGCGCCAGCAGCTTCAGGGACACTGAAGCTTTCTTT. Its protein product is CASSFRDTEAFF.

This clone was counted only a few times. This chain connects TRBV9 to TRBJ1-1; D unresolved. Germline loops: CDR1 SGDLS, CDR2 YYNGEE. CDR3 length: 13 residues. V was clipped by 2 bases and J by 8 bases, with 13 bases between them. CDR3 DNA: TGTGCCAGCAGCGTTGGTTTGCAGGAAGAAGCTTTCTTT. Its translation is CASSVGLQEEAFF.

This rearrangement joins TRBV5-1 to TRBJ2-2; weak D call: TRBD2 (5 bases). Germline V lookup: CDR1 SGHRS, CDR2 YFSETQ. V was trimmed by 4 bases and J by 1 base, leaving 5 bases between them. This CDR3 has 13 amino acids. CDR3 bases: TGCGCCAGCAGCCGGGAGAACACCGGGGAGCTGTTTTTT. Translating it yields CASSRENTGELFF. Combining the CDR3 with reference TRBV5-1 and TRBJ2-2 gives the whole variable domain KAGVTQTPRYLIKTRGQQVTLSCSPISGHRSVSWYQQTPGQGLQFLFEYFSETQRNKGNFPGRFSGRQFSNSRSEMNVSTLELGDSALYLCASSRENTGELFFGEGSRLTVL.

The chain joins TRBV19 to TRBJ2-7; 9 bases map to TRBD1. Unmatched junction bases numbered 3, after V lost 5 bases and J lost 1 base. The germline gives CDR1 LNHDA, CDR2 SQIVND (reference sequence). This CDR3 has 14 amino acids. This CDR3 is CASSFGTGSYEQYF. The CDR3 DNA reads as TGTGCCAGTAGTTTCGGGACAGGGTCCTACGAGCAGTACTTC.

The rearrangement uses TRBV19 and TRBJ2-2, with TRBD1 identical over 11 bases. The CDR3 is 17 amino acids. Germline CDR1 LNHDA, CDR2 SQIVND (reference sequence). V was pared by 3 bases and J by 3 bases, with 6 bases of the junction left unmatched. DNA for the CDR3: TGTGCCAGTAGTATGCGTCGGGGACAGGGGGACACCGGGGAGCTGTTTTTT. Protein product: CASSMRRGQGDTGELFF. The whole variable domain, filled in from reference TRBV19 and TRBJ2-2, reads DGGITQSPKYLFRKEGQNVTLSCEQNLNHDAMYWYRQDPGQGLRLIYYSQIVNDFQKGDIAEGYSVSREKKESFPLTVTSAQKNPTAFYLCASSMRRGQGDTGELFFGEGSRLTVL.

The V gene is TRBV20-1, the J gene TRBJ1-1; the D is unclear. The length of the CDR3 is 15 residues. Trimming took off 3 bases at V and 1 base at J, with 15 bases between the two ends. Germline values: CDR1 DFQATT, CDR2 SNEGSKA (reference sequence). The DNA for the CDR3 is TGCAGTGCTAGTTATAGGAGAACGAGGAACACTGAAGCTTTCTTT. Its protein product is CSASYRRTRNTEAFF.

This chain links TRBV12-3 or TRBV12-4 with TRBJ1-1; D is unclear. This CDR3 has 12 residues. Trimming took off 2 bases at V and 3 bases at J, with 4 bases between the two ends. CDR3 sequence (DNA): TGTGCCAGCAGTTTAACGGACACTGAAGCTTTCTTT. Its translation: CASSLTDTEAFF.

The chain recombines TRBV28 with TRBJ1-3; 7 bases are a match to TRBD1. This CDR3 has 17 amino acids. V shed 6 bases, J shed 0 bases, and the junction held 11 bases outside the gene matches. From germline, CDR1 is MDHEN and CDR2 SYDVKM. The DNA for the CDR3 is TGTGCCAGCAGCCCAGACAGGGTCGGATACTCTGGAAACACCATATATTTT. Amino acid sequence: CASSPDRVGYSGNTIYF.

This clone is judged medium-sized. V gene TRBV10-3 combines with J gene TRBJ1-1, with D possibly matching TRBD1 (5 bases). V was clipped by 8 bases and J by 0 bases, with 7 bases between them. Germline V gene data show CDR1 as ENHRY and CDR2 as SYGVKD. The CDR3 sequence is 12 residues long. CDR3 in amino acids: CAIRGMNTEAFF. CDR3 nucleotide sequence: TGTGCCATCCGGGGGATGAACACTGAAGCTTTCTTT.

The rearrangement uses TRBV6-5 and TRBJ1-1; 7 positions agree with TRBD1. CDR1 is MNHEY and CDR2 is SVGAGI in the germline V gene. J gave up 1 base and V 0 bases, and 5 bases lay outside the gene matches. The CDR3 covers 16 residues. In nucleotides, the CDR3 is TGTGCCAGCAGTTACTCGACGGACAGGCGGAACACTGAAGCTTTCTTT. It yields the protein CASSYSTDRRNTEAFF.

This chain joins TRBV19 and TRBJ1-5; TRBD1 matches at 7 bases. Trimming removed 3 bases from V and 0 bases from J; junction bases left unmatched: 2. The CDR3 consists of 15 residues. Germline V CDR1 and CDR2: LNHDA, SQIVND (reference sequence). The DNA for the CDR3 is TGTGCCAGTAGTATCACAGGGGTTAGCAATCAGCCCCAGCATTTT. This encodes CASSITGVSNQPQHF.

This chain uses TRBV15 with TRBJ1-6; 8 nucleotides line up with TRBD1. V was pared by 3 bases and J by 8 bases, with 6 bases of the junction left unmatched. Germline V lookup: CDR1 LNHNV, CDR2 YYDKDF (reference sequence). There are 15 residues in the CDR3. In nucleotides, the CDR3 is TGTGCCACCAGCAGCCTAACAGGGGGGGATTCACCCCTCCACTTT. It encodes CATSSLTGGDSPLHF.

CDR3 protein: CASRADSHSGNTIYF. CDR3 DNA sequence: TGTGCCAGCAGGGCTGACAGTCACTCTGGAAACACCATATATTTT. The gene calls are TRBV2 and TRBJ1-3; maybe TRBD1 (5 bases). Germline V gives CDR1 SNHLY, CDR2 FYNNEI. V was pared by 6 bases and J by 0 bases, with 12 bases between. The CDR3 runs to 15 residues.

This chain joins TRBV21-1 and TRBJ1-1; the table's D gene call, TRBD1, was not cross checked with the DNA. TRBV21-1 is a listed pseudogene. The CDR3 extends over 14 amino acids. The CDR3 reads CASRDRGGGTEAFF. The CDR3, as DNA: TGTGCCAGCCGGGACAGGGGAGGAGGTACTGAAGCTTTCTTT.

This clone was seen only a few times. V usage is TRBV19 and J usage is TRBJ2-1, with D tentatively TRBD2 (7 bases). The CDR3 has 15 amino acids. The germline V and J ends were trimmed by 1 base and 6 bases, with 13 bases remaining between them. Germline CDR1 LNHDA, CDR2 SQIVND (reference sequence). CDR3 in DNA: TGTGCCAGTAGTATAGTTGCGGGGGCCCTCAATGAGCAGTTCTTC. Translated, it gives CASSIVAGALNEQFF.

The V gene is TRBV6-2 or TRBV6-3, the J gene TRBJ2-2; D might be TRBD1 (5 bases). The CDR3 has 16 amino acids. The V gene's germline CDR1 is MNHEY and CDR2 SVGEGT. The ends were cut back, 5 bases at V and 0 bases at J, with 13 bases in the middle. In nucleotides, the CDR3 is TGTGCCAGCAGTCTCGACAGTACTGCGAACACCGGGGAGCTGTTTTTT. Its protein is CASSLDSTANTGELFF.

A few counts support this clone. J is TRBJ1-2 and V is TRBV2, with D uncertain. The CDR3 is 14 residues long. V was cut by 5 bases and J by 4 bases, with 14 bases left in between. Germline values: CDR1 SNHLY, CDR2 FYNNEI. As DNA, the CDR3 is TGTGCCAGCAGTCAACTCGTTAACTCCTATGGCTACACCTTC. It codes for CASSQLVNSYGYTF.

V is TRBV28 and J is TRBJ2-7; 8 bases agree with TRBD1. V shed 7 bases, J shed 7 bases, and the junction held 12 bases outside the gene matches. The CDR3 totals 14 residues. Germline CDR1 reads MDHEN; CDR2 reads SYDVKM. CDR3: CASIVAGGYGEQYF. The DNA of the CDR3 is TGTGCCAGCATCGTGGCAGGGGGCTATGGGGAGCAGTACTTC.

J is TRBJ1-1 and V is TRBV27, with a tentative D call TRBD1 (5 bases). The CDR3 covers 13 residues. V was cut by 8 bases and J by 3 bases, with 13 bases left in between. CDR1 MNHEY and CDR2 SMNVEV come from the germline V gene (reference sequence). The CDR3 region is CASRSQVYTEAFF. In DNA, the CDR3 is TGTGCCAGCCGTTCACAGGTTTACACTGAAGCTTTCTTT.

This sequence joins TRBV3-1 (or the pseudogene TRBV3-2) and TRBJ2-7; 7 nucleotides align to TRBD2. V lost 4 bases and J lost 3; bases outside the gene matches: 6. This CDR3 is 14 amino acids long. Germline V gene data show CDR1 as LGHDT and CDR2 as YNNKEL (reference sequence). CDR3 DNA: TGTGCCAGCAGCCCTTCCGGGACTAACTACGAGCAGTACTTC. Protein sequence: CASSPSGTNYEQYF.

V and J are TRBV6-5 and TRBJ2-7, with D possibly being TRBD1 (5 bases). Trimming removed 7 bases at V and 1 base at J, with 17 bases between. The germline V gene encodes CDR1 MNHEY and CDR2 SVGAGI. This CDR3 is built from 15 residues. The CDR3 loop reads CASILRKGLSYEQYF. CDR3 coding DNA: TGTGCCAGCATCCTACGGAAGGGGTTATCCTACGAGCAGTACTTC.

This rearrangement joins TRBV27 to TRBJ1-1; TRBD1 agrees at 11 bases. CDR1 MNHEY and CDR2 SMNVEV come from the germline V gene (reference sequence). Trimming took 6 bases from V and 4 from J; bases not matched to a gene: 4. The CDR3 totals 14 residues. The CDR3 protein is CASSPGTGGTEAFF. The CDR3 DNA follows: TGTGCCAGCAGCCCCGGGACAGGGGGCACTGAAGCTTTCTTT.

CDR3 nucleotides: TGCGCCAGCAGCTTGGAGAGGAGTAGAGATACGCAGTATTTT. This translates into CASSLERSRDTQYF. This rearrangement joins TRBV5-1 to TRBJ2-3; D not certain. CDR1 is SGHRS and CDR2 is YFSETQ in the germline V gene. The CDR3 consists of 14 residues. V was clipped by 0 bases and J by 5 bases, with 10 bases between them.

This clone was observed a few times. The chain employs TRBV11-1 and TRBJ1-1, with 9 bases aligning to TRBD1. Germline assignment: CDR1 SGHAT and CDR2 FQDESV (reference sequence). The CDR3 length is 15 residues. Trimming took 2 bases from V and 3 from J; bases not matched to a gene: 4. In DNA form, the CDR3 reads TGTGCCAGCAGCTTACGACGGACAGGGGACACTGAAGCTTTCTTT. It is translated as CASSLRRTGDTEAFF.

V usage is TRBV4-1 and J usage is TRBJ2-7; 9 nucleotides agree with TRBD1. Germline V lookup: CDR1 MGHRA, CDR2 YSYEKL. CDR3 length equals 16 residues. V trimming: 4 bases; J trimming: 2 bases; junction bases outside the gene matches: 9. The CDR3 sequence is CASSPPPGQGPYEQYF. CDR3 nucleotide sequence: TGCGCCAGCAGCCCTCCCCCGGGACAGGGCCCCTACGAGCAGTACTTC.